This T cell receptor (beta chain) was sequenced for a study of T cells in Graves' hyperthyroidism and ophthalmopathy. The TCR beta CDR3 regions underwent amplification using RNA transcripts as the source. An initial round of RT-PCR targeting the TCR CDR3 relied on the HTBI primer set. TCRdb re-called the multiplex PCR reads with MiXCR, one entry per CDR3 protein. The sample gives fewer than 300,000 distinct CDR3 sequences, 25% of which show up once; over 25% is in the top ten. Study-level findings and limits: Also found in blood were most expanded thyroid clonotypes above 0.001. With a median lead of around 6.7 months before onset, the model predicted ophthalmopathy.

J was trimmed by 5 bases and V by 1 base; bases with no gene match: 12. The CDR3 spans 17 residues. This clonotype was seen a few times. The antigen is not known. The sample comprised blood. This receptor was identified in a man in his forties with Graves' hyperthyroidism that later progressed to Graves' ophthalmopathy. The chain uses TRBV12-3 or TRBV12-4 and TRBJ1-2, with 8 bases aligning to TRBD1. CDR3 DNA: TGTGCCAGCAGTTTAGGAGGACAGGGAGGGGAGAAATATGGCTACACCTTC. Protein: CASSLGGQGGEKYGYTF.